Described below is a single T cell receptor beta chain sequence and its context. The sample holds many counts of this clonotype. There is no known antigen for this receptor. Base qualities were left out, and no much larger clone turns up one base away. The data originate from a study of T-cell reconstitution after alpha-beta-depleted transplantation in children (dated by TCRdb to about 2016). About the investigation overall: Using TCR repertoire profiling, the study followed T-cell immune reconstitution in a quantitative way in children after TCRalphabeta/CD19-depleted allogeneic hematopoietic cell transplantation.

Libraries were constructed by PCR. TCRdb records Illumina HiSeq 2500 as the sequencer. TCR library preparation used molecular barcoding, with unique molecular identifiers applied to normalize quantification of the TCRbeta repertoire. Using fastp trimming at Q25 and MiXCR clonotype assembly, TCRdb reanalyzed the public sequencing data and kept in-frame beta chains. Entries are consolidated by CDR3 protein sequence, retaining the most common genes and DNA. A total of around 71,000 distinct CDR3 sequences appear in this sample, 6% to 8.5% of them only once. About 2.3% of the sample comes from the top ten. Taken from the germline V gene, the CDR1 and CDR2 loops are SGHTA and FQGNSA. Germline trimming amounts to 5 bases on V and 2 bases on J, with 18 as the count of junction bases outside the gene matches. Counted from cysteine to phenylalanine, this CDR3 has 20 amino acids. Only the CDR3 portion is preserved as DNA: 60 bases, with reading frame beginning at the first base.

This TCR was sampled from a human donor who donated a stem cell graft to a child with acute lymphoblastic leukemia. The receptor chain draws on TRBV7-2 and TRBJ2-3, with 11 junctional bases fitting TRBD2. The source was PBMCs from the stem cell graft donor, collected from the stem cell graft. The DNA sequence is TGTGCCAGCAGCCCCCCCCGACTAGCGGGAACTGACACCTCCACAGATACGCAGTATTTT. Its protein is CASSPPRLAGTDTSTDTQYF.